One sample yielded the 13 T cell receptor beta chains listed below, sequenced in a study of CD8 T cells in ankylosing spondylitis. MiXCR, applied by TCRdb to the 5' RACE reads, yields one record per CDR3 protein. The table includes under 250,000 distinct CDR3 sequences, more than 25% detected once. Material: blood, either unsorted or a sorted T cell fraction (not recorded which). These receptors were collected from a male donor with ankylosing spondylitis or in good health (not recorded which).

The chain joins TRBV28 to TRBJ2-7; unclear D gene. Deletions cut 5 bases from V and 3 bases from J, with 14 bases between. This CDR3 is 14 amino acids long. CDR1 and CDR2 (germline): MDHEN, SYDVKM. The CDR3 loop reads CASSPRRIVYEQYF. The DNA of the CDR3 is TGTGCCAGCAGTCCCCGGCGTATAGTCTACGAGCAGTACTTC.

This clonotype was seen a single time. At one boundary the junction diverges from the germline segment, which might be a read error. V usage is TRBV20-1 and J usage is TRBJ2-7; tentative D call: TRBD2 (5 bases). The CDR3 spans 18 residues. The V gene's germline CDR1 is DFQATT and CDR2 SNEGSKA (reference sequence). The CDR3 sequence: CCAQTDLGRPVALYEQYF. Here the CDR3 DNA reads TGCTGTGCCCAGACGGATTTAGGACGACCCGTAGCGCTATACGAGCAGTACTTC.

In its sample, this clonotype was seen a few times. V is TRBV4-1 and J is TRBJ2-7; 8 bases are a match to TRBD1. Trimming removed 1 base from V and 6 bases from J; junction bases left unmatched: 8. Germline V CDR1 and CDR2: MGHRA, YSYEKL. This CDR3 is built from 15 residues. The CDR3: CASSQAPGGLSEQYF. The DNA of the CDR3 is TGCGCCAGCAGCCAAGCTCCAGGGGGCCTGAGCGAGCAGTACTTC.

This clonotype showed up just a few times. The chain links TRBV20-1 to TRBJ1-2, with 7 bases fitting TRBD1. CDR3 length: 14 residues. CDR1 is DFQATT and CDR2 is SNEGSKA in the germline V gene (reference sequence). Unmatched junction bases numbered 6, after V lost 3 bases and J lost 2 bases. The CDR3 DNA reads TGCAGTGCTAGTCTTGACAGGGTGAACTATGGCTACACCTTC. Residues: CSASLDRVNYGYTF.

A remark on this clonotype: The junction does not match germline at one end; this may be a read error. The J gene is TRBJ2-7, the V gene TRBV12-3 or TRBV12-4; perhaps TRBD2 as D (5 bases). The CDR3 loop spans 11 amino acids. CDR3 sequence (DNA): TGTGCCAGCAGTTTCGGAGGTCGTCTTAATTTC. It specifies CASSFGGRLNF.

This clonotype occurred a few times. The gene calls are TRBV20-1 and TRBJ1-3; D ambiguous. The CDR3 runs to 13 residues. V was pared by 4 bases and J by 4 bases, with 11 bases between. Per germline, CDR1 DFQATT and CDR2 SNEGSKA (reference sequence). CDR3 loop: CSANLLQGNTIYF. The CDR3 region has the DNA TGCAGTGCTAATCTCCTACAGGGAAACACCATATATTTT.

This clonotype was detected only a few times. The V and J genes are TRBV20-1 and TRBJ2-2; 11 positions agree with TRBD1. This CDR3 is built from 16 residues. V gave up 0 bases and J gave up 4 bases; unmatched junction bases: 4. In germline, CDR1 is DFQATT, CDR2 SNEGSKA (reference sequence). The CDR3 region has the DNA TGCAGTGCTAGAGATTTAGGGACAGGGGGCACCGGGGAGCTGTTTTTT. It encodes CSARDLGTGGTGELFF.

V usage is TRBV6-1 and J usage is TRBJ2-2; 7 bases fit TRBD1. Unmatched junction bases numbered 8, after V lost 6 bases and J lost 4 bases. Looked up from germline, CDR1 is MNHNS and CDR2 is SASEGT. The length of the CDR3 is 15 residues. CDR3 in DNA: TGTGCCAGCAGGACACAGGGGTACGGCACCGGGGAGCTGTTTTTT. It specifies CASRTQGYGTGELFF.

The rearrangement joins TRBV7-9 to TRBJ2-3, with a tentative D call TRBD2 (7 bases). The ends were cut back, 5 bases at V and 2 bases at J, with 14 bases in the middle. The CDR3 sequence is 15 residues long. CDR1 SEHNR and CDR2 FQNEAQ come from the germline V gene (reference sequence). The CDR3 is CASSRGGQLTDTQYF. The DNA of the CDR3 is TGTGCCAGCAGCCGCGGGGGACAACTCACAGATACGCAGTATTTT.

The chain carries TRBV5-6 and TRBJ2-7, with D possibly matching TRBD1 (6 bases). Germline CDR1 reads SGHDT; CDR2 reads YYEEEE. The V and J ends lost 3 bases and 3 bases respectively, with 19 bases between them. The CDR3 has 16 residues. This CDR3 is CASSSVGTSLHYEQYF. For the CDR3, the DNA is TGTGCCAGCAGCTCCGTGGGGACATCGCTTCACTACGAGCAGTACTTC.

A single count supports this clonotype. The genes are TRBV20-1 and TRBJ2-5; D is ambiguous. V was pared by 5 bases and J by 4 bases, with 14 bases between. The CDR3 extends over 13 amino acids. In germline, CDR1 is DFQATT, CDR2 SNEGSKA (reference sequence). CDR3 protein: CSASPESIETQYF. CDR3 in DNA: TGCAGTGCTTCCCCGGAAAGCATAGAGACCCAGTACTTC.

This sequence joins TRBV5-6 and TRBJ2-1; D not certain. The germline V and J ends were trimmed by 3 bases and 0 bases, with 13 bases remaining between them. This CDR3 is built from 16 residues. CDR1 is SGHDT and CDR2 is YYEEEE in the germline V gene. The CDR3 sequence: CASSSLDTSSYNEQFF. The CDR3 DNA is TGTGCCAGCAGCTCCTTAGACACGAGCTCCTACAATGAGCAGTTCTTC.

The chain has TRBV5-4 and TRBJ2-1; D is undetermined. Trimming pared 4 bases from V and 8 bases from J, leaving 13 bases between. This CDR3 is built from 13 residues. CDR1 is SGHNT, CDR2 YYREEE, per germline (reference sequence). The CDR3 sequence is CASSPSLGYEQFF. The CDR3 region has the DNA TGTGCCAGCAGCCCCAGTCTAGGGTATGAGCAGTTCTTC.